The 8 T cell receptor beta chains below come from one sample, sequenced in a study of cytomegalovirus exposure and HLA in healthy donors. The PCR used 60 Vbeta and 13 Jbeta primers. Sequenced by immunoSEQ multiplex PCR; TCRdb stores in-frame clones only, minus some. Of over 95,000 clones listed, roughly three quarters are singletons. Input material: PBMCs. Receptor source: a female donor in good health and CMV-seronegative.

In this sample, this clone turned up a few times. The chain carries TRBV6-5 and TRBJ2-7, with a possible D match to TRBD1 (5 bases). This CDR3 comprises 16 residues. V was cut by 0 bases and J by 2 bases, with 14 bases left in between. From germline, CDR1 is MNHEY and CDR2 SVGAGI. The CDR3 is CASSYSSQGNAYEQYF. In DNA form, the CDR3 reads TGTGCCAGCAGTTACTCGAGCCAGGGAAACGCCTACGAGCAGTACTTC.

A single count supports this clone. The CDR3 DNA follows: TGTGCCAGCAGCTTCGCAGGGGGCCGTCTTTTTGACTATGGCTACACCTTC. It encodes CASSFAGGRLFDYGYTF. V is TRBV7-9 and J is TRBJ1-2, with TRBD1 matching 8 bases. CDR1 SEHNR and CDR2 FQNEAQ come from the germline V gene (reference sequence). The trim removed 3 bases at V and 3 bases at J, leaving 12 bases unmatched. The CDR3 extends over 17 amino acids.

This chain joins TRBV27 and TRBJ2-5, with D perhaps TRBD2 (7 bases). The J call may be incorrect, as the DNA end agrees better with TRBJ2-7. Germline V lookup: CDR1 MNHEY, CDR2 SMNVEV (reference sequence). The CDR3 is 14 residues long. The CDR3 is CASSLKGGSYEQYF. In DNA, the CDR3 is TGTGCCAGCAGTTTAAAGGGGGGGTCCTACGAGCAGTACTTC.

The chain carries TRBV11-3 and TRBJ2-1, with 11 bases that match TRBD2. Germline V CDR1 and CDR2: SGHNT, YENEEA. The CDR3 covers 15 residues. The J segment lost 2 bases and the V segment lost 5 bases, leaving 2 bases of the junction unmatched. The CDR3 nucleotides are TGTGCCAGCAGCACTAGCGGGAGAACCTACAATGAGCAGTTCTTC. It codes for CASSTSGRTYNEQFF.

The V and J genes are TRBV13 and TRBJ2-2, with 8 bases that match TRBD2. The V segment lost 4 bases and the J segment 1 base; nucleotides outside the gene matches: 5. Per the germline V gene, CDR1 is PRHDT and CDR2 is FYEKMQ (reference sequence). The CDR3 totals 16 residues. CDR3 DNA sequence: TGTGCCAGCAGCTCCATAGCGGGACTGAACACCGGGGAGCTGTTTTTT. Amino acids: CASSSIAGLNTGELFF.

Only one count was recorded for this clone. The rearrangement links TRBV5-1 to TRBJ2-3, with 11 positions matching TRBD2. J lost 4 bases, V lost 3 bases, and 4 bases had no gene match. This CDR3 has 15 amino acids. Per the germline V gene, CDR1 is SGHRS and CDR2 is YFSETQ. DNA of the CDR3: TGCGCCAGCAGCTATAGCGGGGGGGTCGCAGATACGCAGTATTTT. Its protein is CASSYSGGVADTQYF.

This chain uses TRBV5-6 with TRBJ2-7, with 8 bases lining up with TRBD1. The V segment lost 0 bases and the J segment 2 bases; nucleotides outside the gene matches: 4. CDR3 length equals 15 residues. Germline V lookup: CDR1 SGHDT, CDR2 YYEEEE. The CDR3 DNA sequence: TGTGCCAGCAGCTTGGTAGTGACAGGGGCCTACGAGCAGTACTTC. Protein: CASSLVVTGAYEQYF. The variable domain in full, completed from reference TRBV5-6 and TRBJ2-7, reads DAGVTQSPTHLIKTRGQQVTLRCSPKSGHDTVSWYQQALGQGPQFIFQYYEEEERQRGNFPDRFSGHQFPNYSSELNVNALLLGDSALYLCASSLVVTGAYEQYFGPGTRLTVT.

The chain has TRBV28 and TRBJ2-7, with TRBD1 matching 8 bases. The CDR3 length is 14 residues. Germline CDR1 is MDHEN and CDR2 is SYDVKM. With V trimmed by 6 bases and J by 4 bases, 8 bases remained unmatched. In nucleotides, the CDR3 is TGTGCCAGCAGCCCAGGGGGCGCGCGGTACGAGCAGTACTTC. It codes for CASSPGGARYEQYF.